This T cell receptor (beta chain) was documented in a study of patients and donors after allogeneic stem cell transplantation. This clonotype occurred a few times. TCRdb reprocessed the RT-PCR reads with MiXCR, giving one entry per CDR3 protein. The sample records some 960,000 distinct CDR3 sequences, roughly 18% being singletons. This CDR3 has 15 residues. Germline-derived CDR1 and CDR2 are SGHDN and FVKESK. V shed 1 base, J shed 4 bases, and the junction held 2 bases outside the gene matches. The sample taken for sequencing was blood, either unsorted or a sorted T cell fraction (not recorded which). V usage is TRBV14 and J usage is TRBJ2-1; 9 bases map to TRBD2. This receptor was taken from a human donor who was either an allogeneic HSCT recipient or a stem cell or donor lymphocyte infusion donor (not recorded which). It is not recorded whose cells these are; they may come from a transplant donor. The CDR3 nucleotides are TGTGCCAGCAGCCAAGTAAGCGGGGGGTACAATGAGCAGTTCTTC. As protein: CASSQVSGGYNEQFF.